The 3 T cell receptor beta chains below all came from one sample that was sequenced in a study of blood T cell repertoires in COVID-19. The method was immunoSEQ multiplex PCR; TCRdb's version includes in-frame clones alone and lacks a portion of them. This sample has roughly 140,000 clones; around four fifths occur once, and the top ten carry 6.2%. The sequenced sample consisted of PBMCs or T cells enriched from blood (not recorded which). The receptors come from a woman in her thirties or forties who had recovered from COVID-19.

This clone has at least ten counts. J is TRBJ2-7 and V is TRBV6-5, with no clear D. The CDR3 is made up of 15 amino acids. The V and J ends lost 6 bases and 0 bases respectively, with 15 bases between them. Germline loops: CDR1 MNHEY, CDR2 SVGAGI. The CDR3 DNA follows: TGTGCCAGCAGCGACCCCAGGCAGAGCTCCTACGAGCAGTACTTC. Its protein is CASSDPRQSSYEQYF.

V is TRBV5-1 and J is TRBJ2-5; 7 bases line up with TRBD1. V lost 2 bases, J lost 1 base, and 2 bases stayed unmatched. CDR3 size: 14 residues. Germline V lookup: CDR1 SGHRS, CDR2 YFSETQ. The CDR3 sequence is CASSFDRVQETQYF. DNA for the CDR3: TGCGCCAGCAGCTTCGACAGGGTCCAAGAGACCCAGTACTTC.

This chain joins TRBV12-5 and TRBJ2-2; 11 bases match TRBD2. With 6 bases clipped from V and 4 bases from J, the junction kept 7 bases outside the gene matches. The CDR3 contains 16 residues. CDR1 and CDR2 from the germline V gene are LGHNT and FRNRAP. CDR3 amino acids: CASGPGLAGLTGELFF. CDR3 bases: TGTGCTAGTGGCCCCGGACTAGCGGGTCTCACCGGGGAGCTGTTTTTT.